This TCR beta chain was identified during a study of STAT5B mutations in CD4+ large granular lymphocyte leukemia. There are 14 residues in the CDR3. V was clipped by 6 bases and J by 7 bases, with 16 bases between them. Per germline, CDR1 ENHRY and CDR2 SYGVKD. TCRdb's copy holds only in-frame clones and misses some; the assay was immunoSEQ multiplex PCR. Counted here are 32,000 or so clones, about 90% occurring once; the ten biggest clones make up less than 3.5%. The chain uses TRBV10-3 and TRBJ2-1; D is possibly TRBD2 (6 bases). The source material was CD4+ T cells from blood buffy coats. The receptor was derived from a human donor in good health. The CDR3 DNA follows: TGTGCCATCAGGGGGACTCCTATAAATAATGAGCAGTTCTTC. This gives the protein CAIRGTPINNEQFF.